What follows are 6 T cell receptor beta chains derived from one specimen sequenced in a study of T cell responses to AZD1222 COVID-19 vaccine. Generated by immunoSEQ multiplex PCR, the TCRdb table keeps only in-frame clones and is missing some. The repertoire includes 200,000 or so clones, almost 95% of them detected once, and over 9.5% sits in the top ten. The sequencing used peripheral blood, collected on day 0 of AZD1222 vaccination. These receptors were obtained from an adult in good health.

The chain employs TRBV7-8 and TRBJ2-2, with TRBD2 as a possible D gene (5 bases). The ends were cut back, 5 bases at V and 5 bases at J, with 9 bases in the middle. Per the germline V gene, CDR1 is SGHVS and CDR2 is FQNEAQ. There are 13 residues in the CDR3. CDR3 bases: TGTGCCAGCAGCCGGGGAGTTACCGGGGAGCTGTTTTTT. It specifies CASSRGVTGELFF.

The V call is TRBV4-3, the J call TRBJ2-2, with 10 nucleotides matching TRBD1. V dropped 1 base and J dropped 3; count of bases not matched to a gene: 2. In germline, CDR1 is LGHNA, CDR2 YSLEER. This CDR3 is built from 16 residues. CDR3 in amino acids: CASSQAGTGDTGELFF. CDR3 DNA: TGCGCCAGCAGCCAAGCCGGGACAGGGGACACCGGGGAGCTGTTTTTT.

V usage is TRBV30 and J usage is TRBJ1-5; 10 positions match TRBD1. V lost 6 bases and J lost 4; bases outside the gene matches: 9. Per germline, CDR1 GTSNPN and CDR2 SVGIG (reference sequence). The CDR3 has 15 residues. The CDR3 nucleotides are TGTGCCTGTACGAAAGGACAGGGGGTAAATCAGCCCCAGCATTTT. This sequence encodes CACTKGQGVNQPQHF.

This chain links TRBV12-3 or TRBV12-4 with TRBJ1-2; TRBD1 agrees at 7 bases. With 6 bases clipped from V and 6 bases from J, the junction kept 7 bases outside the gene matches. The CDR3 totals 13 residues. DNA for the CDR3: TGTGCCAGCAGAGCTACAGGGGTCGATGGCTACACCTTC. Protein sequence: CASRATGVDGYTF.

In regard to this clone: This CDR3 fails to terminate in the conserved phenylalanine or tryptophan, so it likely reflects a read error. The DNA is omitted, as the CDR3 cannot be located on it reliably, and the CDR3 follows TCRdb's listing. The chain employs TRBV6-1 and TRBJ1-2; TRBD1 reflects the table's D call only, with no check against the DNA. The CDR3 is 17 amino acids in total, end residues counted. Per germline, CDR1 MNHNS and CDR2 SASEGT. The chain's CDR3 is CASSEANSALDRGRSPL.

V usage is TRBV4-3 and J usage is TRBJ1-6; 9 nucleotides match TRBD1. The germline CDR1 and CDR2 sequences are LGHNA and YSLEER. The CDR3 runs 15 residues. V shed 4 bases and J 7 bases; nucleotides not matched to a gene: 5. CDR3: CASSPLTGGNSPLHF. The DNA of the CDR3 is TGCGCCAGCAGCCCCCTGACAGGGGGGAATTCACCCCTCCACTTT.